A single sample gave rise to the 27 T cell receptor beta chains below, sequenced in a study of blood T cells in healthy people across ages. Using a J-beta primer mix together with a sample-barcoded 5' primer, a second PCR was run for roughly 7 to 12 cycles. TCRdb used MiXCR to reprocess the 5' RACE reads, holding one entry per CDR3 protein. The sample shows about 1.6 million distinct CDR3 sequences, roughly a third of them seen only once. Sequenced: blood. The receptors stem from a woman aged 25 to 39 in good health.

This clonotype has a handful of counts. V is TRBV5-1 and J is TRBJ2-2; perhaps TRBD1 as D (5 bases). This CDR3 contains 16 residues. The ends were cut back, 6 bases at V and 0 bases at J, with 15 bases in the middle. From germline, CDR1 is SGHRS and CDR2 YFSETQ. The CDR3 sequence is CASTYLGVANTGELFF. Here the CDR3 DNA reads TGCGCCAGCACTTACCTAGGGGTGGCGAACACCGGGGAGCTGTTTTTT.

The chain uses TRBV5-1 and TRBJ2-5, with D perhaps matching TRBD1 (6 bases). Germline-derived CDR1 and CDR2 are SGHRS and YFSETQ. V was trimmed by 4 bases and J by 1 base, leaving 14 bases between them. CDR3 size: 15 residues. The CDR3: CASSNPGTIQETQYF. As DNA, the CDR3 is TGCGCCAGCAGCAACCCCGGGACAATCCAAGAGACCCAGTACTTC.

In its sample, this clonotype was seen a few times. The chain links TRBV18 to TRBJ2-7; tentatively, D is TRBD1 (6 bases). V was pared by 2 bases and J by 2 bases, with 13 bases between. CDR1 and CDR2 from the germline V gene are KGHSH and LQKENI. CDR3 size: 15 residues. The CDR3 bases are TGTGCCAGCTCACCATCAGGGGCACTTACCTACGAGCAGTACTTC. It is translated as CASSPSGALTYEQYF.

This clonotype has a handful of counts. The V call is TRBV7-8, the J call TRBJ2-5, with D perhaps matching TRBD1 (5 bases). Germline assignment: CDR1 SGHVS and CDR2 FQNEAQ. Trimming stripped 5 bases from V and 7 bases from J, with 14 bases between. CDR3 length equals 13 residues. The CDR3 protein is CASSPRTTVTQYF. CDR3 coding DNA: TGTGCCAGCAGCCCCCGGACAACGGTGACCCAGTACTTC.

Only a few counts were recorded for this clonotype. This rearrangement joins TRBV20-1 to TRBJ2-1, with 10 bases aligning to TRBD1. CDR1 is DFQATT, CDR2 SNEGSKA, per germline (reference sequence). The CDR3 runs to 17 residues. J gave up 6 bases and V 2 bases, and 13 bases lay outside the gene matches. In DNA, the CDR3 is TGCAGTGCTAGACGCCCCCCTCCGGGACAGGGGACCAATGAGCAGTTCTTC. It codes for CSARRPPPGQGTNEQFF.

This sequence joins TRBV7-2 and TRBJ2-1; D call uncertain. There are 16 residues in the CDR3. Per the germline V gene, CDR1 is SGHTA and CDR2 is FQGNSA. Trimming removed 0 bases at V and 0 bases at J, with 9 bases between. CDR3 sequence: CASSLAGYFSYNEQFF. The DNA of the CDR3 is TGTGCCAGCAGCTTAGCCGGGTACTTCTCCTACAATGAGCAGTTCTTC.

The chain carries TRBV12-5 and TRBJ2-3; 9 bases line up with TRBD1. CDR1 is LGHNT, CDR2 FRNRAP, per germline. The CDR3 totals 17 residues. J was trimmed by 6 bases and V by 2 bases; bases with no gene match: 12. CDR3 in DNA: TGTGCTAGTGGTTTGTCCTACCCGGGACAGGGACCCGATACGCAGTATTTT. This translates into CASGLSYPGQGPDTQYF. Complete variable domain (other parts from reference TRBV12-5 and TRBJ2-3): DARVTQTPRHKVTEMGQEVTMRCQPILGHNTVFWYRQTMMQGLELLAYFRNRAPLDDSGMPKDRFSAEMPDATLATLKIQPSEPRDSAVYFCASGLSYPGQGPDTQYFGPGTRLTVL.

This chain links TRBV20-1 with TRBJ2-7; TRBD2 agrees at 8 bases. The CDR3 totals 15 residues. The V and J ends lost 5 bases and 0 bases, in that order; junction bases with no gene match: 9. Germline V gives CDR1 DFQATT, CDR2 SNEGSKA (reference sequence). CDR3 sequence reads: CSAGPAGVSSYEQYF. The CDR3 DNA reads TGCAGTGCTGGACCAGCGGGGGTCAGCTCCTACGAGCAGTACTTC.

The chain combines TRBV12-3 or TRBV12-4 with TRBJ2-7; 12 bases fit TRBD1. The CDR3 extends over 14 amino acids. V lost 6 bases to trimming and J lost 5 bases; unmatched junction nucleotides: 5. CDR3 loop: CASSWDRGPNEQYF. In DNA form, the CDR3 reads TGTGCCAGCAGCTGGGACAGGGGGCCCAACGAGCAGTACTTC.

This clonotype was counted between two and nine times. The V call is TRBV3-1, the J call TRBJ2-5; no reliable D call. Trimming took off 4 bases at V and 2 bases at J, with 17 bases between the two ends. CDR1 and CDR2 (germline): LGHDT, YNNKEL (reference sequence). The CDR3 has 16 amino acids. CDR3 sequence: CASSLEPPGTQETQYF. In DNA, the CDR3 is TGTGCCAGCAGCCTAGAACCCCCCGGCACGCAAGAGACCCAGTACTTC.

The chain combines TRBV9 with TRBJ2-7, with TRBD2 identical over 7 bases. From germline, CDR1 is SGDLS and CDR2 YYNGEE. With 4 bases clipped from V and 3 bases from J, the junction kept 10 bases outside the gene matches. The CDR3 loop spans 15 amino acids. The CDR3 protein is CASSPNTGGSYEQYF. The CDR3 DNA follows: TGTGCCAGCAGCCCGAATACGGGGGGAAGCTACGAGCAGTACTTC.

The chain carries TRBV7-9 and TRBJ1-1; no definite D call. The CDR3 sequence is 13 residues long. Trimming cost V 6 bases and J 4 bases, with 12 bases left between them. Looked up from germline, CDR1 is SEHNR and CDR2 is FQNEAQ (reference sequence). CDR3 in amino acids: CASSSDRSTEAFF. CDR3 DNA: TGTGCCAGCAGTTCAGACCGGAGCACTGAAGCTTTCTTT. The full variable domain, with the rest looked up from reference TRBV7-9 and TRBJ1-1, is DTGVSQNPRHKITKRGQNVTFRCDPISEHNRLYWYRQTLGQGPEFLTYFQNEAQLEKSRLLSDRFSAERPKGSFSTLEIQRTEQGDSAMYLCASSSDRSTEAFFGQGTRLTVV.

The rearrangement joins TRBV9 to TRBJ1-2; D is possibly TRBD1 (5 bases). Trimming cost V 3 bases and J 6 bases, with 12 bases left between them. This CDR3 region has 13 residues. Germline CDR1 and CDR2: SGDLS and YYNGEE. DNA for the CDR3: TGTGCCAGCAGCGCTAATTGGGGGGATGGCTACACCTTC. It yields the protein CASSANWGDGYTF.

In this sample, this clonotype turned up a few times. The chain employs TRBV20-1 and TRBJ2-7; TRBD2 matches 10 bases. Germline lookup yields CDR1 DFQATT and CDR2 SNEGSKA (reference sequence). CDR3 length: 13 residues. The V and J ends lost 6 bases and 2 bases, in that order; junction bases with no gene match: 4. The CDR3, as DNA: TGCAGTGCGGTAGCGGGAGGAGCCTACGAGCAGTACTTC. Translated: CSAVAGGAYEQYF.

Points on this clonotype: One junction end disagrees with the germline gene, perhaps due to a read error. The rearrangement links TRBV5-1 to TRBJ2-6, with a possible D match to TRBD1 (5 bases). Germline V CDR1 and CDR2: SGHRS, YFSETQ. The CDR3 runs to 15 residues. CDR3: CTSSLGISGANVRTF. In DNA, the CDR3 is TGCACCAGCAGCCTGGGAATCTCTGGGGCCAACGTCCGGACTTTC.

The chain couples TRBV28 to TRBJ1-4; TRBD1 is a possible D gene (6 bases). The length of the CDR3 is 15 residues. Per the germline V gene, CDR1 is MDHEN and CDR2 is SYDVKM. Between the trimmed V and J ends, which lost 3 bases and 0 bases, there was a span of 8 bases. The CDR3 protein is CASSFHRATNEKLFF. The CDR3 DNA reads TGTGCCAGCAGTTTCCACAGGGCAACTAATGAAAAACTGTTTTTT.

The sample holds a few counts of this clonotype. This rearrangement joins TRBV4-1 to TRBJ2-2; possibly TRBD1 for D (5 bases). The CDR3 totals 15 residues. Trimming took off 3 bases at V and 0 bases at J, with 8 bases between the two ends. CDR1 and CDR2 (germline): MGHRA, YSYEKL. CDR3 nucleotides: TGCGCCAGCAGCCAGGGGCCATCGAACACCGGGGAGCTGTTTTTT. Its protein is CASSQGPSNTGELFF.

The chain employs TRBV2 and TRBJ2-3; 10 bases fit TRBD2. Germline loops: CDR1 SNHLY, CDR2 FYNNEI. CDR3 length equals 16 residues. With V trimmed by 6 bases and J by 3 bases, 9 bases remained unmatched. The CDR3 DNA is TGTGCCAGCAGAGCCGGGGCTAGCGGGAGTACAGATACGCAGTATTTT. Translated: CASRAGASGSTDTQYF. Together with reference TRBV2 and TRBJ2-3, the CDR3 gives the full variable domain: EPEVTQTPSHQVTQMGQEVILRCVPISNHLYFYWYRQILGQKVEFLVSFYNNEISEKSEIFDDQFSVERPDGSNFTLKIRSTKLEDSAMYFCASRAGASGSTDTQYFGPGTRLTVL.

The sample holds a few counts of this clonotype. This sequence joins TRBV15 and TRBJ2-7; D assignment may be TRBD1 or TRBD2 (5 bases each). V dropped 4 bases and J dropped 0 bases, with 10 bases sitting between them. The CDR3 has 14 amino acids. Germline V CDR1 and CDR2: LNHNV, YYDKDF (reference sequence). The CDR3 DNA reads TGTGCCACCAGCATTGGGGGAAACTCCTACGAGCAGTACTTC. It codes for CATSIGGNSYEQYF.

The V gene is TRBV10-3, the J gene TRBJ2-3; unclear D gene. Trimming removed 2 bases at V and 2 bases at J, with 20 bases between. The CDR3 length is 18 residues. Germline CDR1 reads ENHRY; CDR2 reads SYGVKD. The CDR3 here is CAISEARSTAPLTDTQYF. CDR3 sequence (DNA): TGTGCCATCAGTGAGGCGAGGTCGACGGCTCCCCTCACAGATACGCAGTATTTT.

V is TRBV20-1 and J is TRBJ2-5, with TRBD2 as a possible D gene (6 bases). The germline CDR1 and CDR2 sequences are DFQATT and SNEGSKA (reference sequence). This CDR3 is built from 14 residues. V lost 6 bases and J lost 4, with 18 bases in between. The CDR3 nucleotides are TGCAGTGCCTCGGGAGTCTTGGAGTCAGAGACCCAGTACTTC. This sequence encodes CSASGVLESETQYF.

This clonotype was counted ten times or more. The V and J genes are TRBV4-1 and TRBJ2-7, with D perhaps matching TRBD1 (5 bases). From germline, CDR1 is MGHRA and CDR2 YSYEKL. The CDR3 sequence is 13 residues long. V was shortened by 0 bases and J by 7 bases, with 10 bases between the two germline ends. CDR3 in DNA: TGCGCCAGCAGCCAAGAGGGGCTGGGGGAGCAGTACTTC. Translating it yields CASSQEGLGEQYF.

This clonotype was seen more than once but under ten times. The CDR3 here is CSARDRKAGTQETQYF. For the CDR3, the DNA is TGCAGTGCTAGAGATCGAAAAGCGGGCACCCAAGAGACCCAGTACTTC. The chain is built from TRBV20-1 and TRBJ2-5; tentatively, D is TRBD2 (6 bases). Trimming stripped 0 bases from V and 1 base from J, with 15 bases between. Germline V gene data show CDR1 as DFQATT and CDR2 as SNEGSKA (reference sequence). CDR3 size: 16 residues.

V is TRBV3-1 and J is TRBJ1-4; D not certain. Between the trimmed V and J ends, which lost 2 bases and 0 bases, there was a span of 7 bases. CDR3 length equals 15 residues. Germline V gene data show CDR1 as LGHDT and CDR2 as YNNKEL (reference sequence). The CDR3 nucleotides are TGTGCCAGCAGCCAATTAAGGGCAACTAATGAAAAACTGTTTTTT. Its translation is CASSQLRATNEKLFF.

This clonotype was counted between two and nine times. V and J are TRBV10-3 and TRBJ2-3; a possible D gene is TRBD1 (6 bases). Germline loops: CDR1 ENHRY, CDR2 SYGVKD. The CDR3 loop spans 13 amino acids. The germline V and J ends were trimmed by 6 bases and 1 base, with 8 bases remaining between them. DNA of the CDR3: TGTGCCATCAGAGGGGGAGGCACAGATACGCAGTATTTT. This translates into CAIRGGGTDTQYF.

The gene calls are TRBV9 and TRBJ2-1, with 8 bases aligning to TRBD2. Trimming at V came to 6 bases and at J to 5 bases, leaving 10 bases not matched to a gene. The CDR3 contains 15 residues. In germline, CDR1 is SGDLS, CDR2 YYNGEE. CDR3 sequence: CASTSPGGLNNEQFF. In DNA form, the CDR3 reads TGTGCCAGCACTTCACCGGGGGGGCTAAACAATGAGCAGTTCTTC.

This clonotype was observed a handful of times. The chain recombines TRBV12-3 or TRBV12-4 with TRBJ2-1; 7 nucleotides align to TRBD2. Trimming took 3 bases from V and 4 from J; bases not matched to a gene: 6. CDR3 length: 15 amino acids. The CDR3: CASSLMGGGYNEQFF. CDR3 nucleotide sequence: TGTGCCAGCAGTTTGATGGGGGGGGGGTACAATGAGCAGTTCTTC.